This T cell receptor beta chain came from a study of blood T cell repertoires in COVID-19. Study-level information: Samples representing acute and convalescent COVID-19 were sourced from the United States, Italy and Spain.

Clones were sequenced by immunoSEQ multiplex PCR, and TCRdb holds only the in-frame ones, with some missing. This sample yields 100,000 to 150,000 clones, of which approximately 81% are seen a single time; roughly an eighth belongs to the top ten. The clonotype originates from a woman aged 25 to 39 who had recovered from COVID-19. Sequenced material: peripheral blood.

DNA of the CDR3: TGTGCCAGCAGTGAACAGATTGAAGCTTTCTTT. It specifies CASSEQIEAFF. The chain recombines TRBV2 with TRBJ1-1, with D unclear. The ends were cut back, 2 bases at V and 7 bases at J, with 5 bases in the middle. The CDR3 covers 11 residues. In germline, CDR1 is SNHLY, CDR2 FYNNEI. The full variable domain, with the rest looked up from reference TRBV2 and TRBJ1-1, is EPEVTQTPSHQVTQMGQEVILRCVPISNHLYFYWYRQILGQKVEFLVSFYNNEISEKSEIFDDQFSVERPDGSNFTLKIRSTKLEDSAMYFCASSEQIEAFFGQGTRLTVV.